The sequence of this T cell receptor (beta chain) was determined in a study of T cells in Graves' hyperthyroidism and ophthalmopathy (dated by TCRdb to between 2019 and 2020). The study in broad terms: Peripheral blood was collected at initial diagnosis, before any treatment. For training and testing, the 100 or so patients in the discovery cohort were randomly divided in a 7:3 ratio. TCR Vbeta CDR3 sequencing of approximately 140 peripheral blood samples (43 ophthalmopathy, 75 or so hyperthyroidism and approximately 17 progressor patients) is reported in the paper. A discovery cohort of fewer than 110 patients, about 43 with Graves' ophthalmopathy and fewer than 65 with stable Graves' hyperthyroidism, was used to find distinguishing TCR V-J signatures. An independent validation cohort of about 19 hyperthyroidism patients and 17 patients who later progressed to ophthalmopathy tested prospective prediction of ophthalmopathy. After blood sampling, hyperthyroidism patients were treated with methimazole at a starting dose of 30 mg daily, and ophthalmopathy patients were treated with high-dose intravenous methylprednisolone. In addition, the study compared T-cell repertoires in thyroid tissue and in blood from about six Graves' hyperthyroidism patients. Overall results and qualifications from the work: A model built on a 13 V-J signature distinguished ophthalmopathy from stable hyperthyroidism, reaching 85% to 90% sensitivity and about 81% specificity in cross-validation and 80%/75% in testing. Sample size was not statistically predetermined, and blinding of investigators to group allocation was not performed. Most expanded thyroid clonotypes (frequency above 0.001) were also found in blood, which suggests that blood repertoires may mirror thyroid immune responses. In validation, progression to ophthalmopathy was predicted by the model with 55% to 71% sensitivity and about 72% specificity, a median of approximately 6.5 months before onset.

The CDR3 numbers 16 residues from cysteine through phenylalanine. The CDR3 DNA has 48 bases and is translated from base 1. Via the germline V gene, CDR1 is SGHTA and CDR2 FQGNSA. Clipping removes 5 bases from V and 7 bases from J, with 5 as the unmatched junction base count. At least ten counts were recorded for this clonotype. This receptor's antigen is unknown. The input lacks base qualities; no much larger clone sits a single base away. The TCR beta CDR3 regions were amplified from the RNA transcripts. The TCR CDR3 was subjected to a first round of RT-PCR using the HTBI primer set and the Qiagen OneStep RT-PCR kit. The libraries were constructed in a second round of multiplex PCR and then size-selected and purified. Sequencing of the libraries was done on an Illumina HiSeq2000 using paired-end 100 bp reads. Concerning the study's data processing: SOAPnuke was used to process the raw data, throwing out any read that contained adapters or uncalled bases, had a mean Phred below 15, or lacked an exact constant-primer or identifier match. High-quality paired reads were merged using COPE v1.2.5, and each unique nucleotide sequence was defined as a clonotype. MiTCR v1.1 was used to align the clonotypes against IMGT TRBV, TRBD and TRBJ reference segments. Analysis was restricted to V-J combinations with a frequency above 0.0001, which covered 99.2% of repertoires. A TCS score was defined as the ratio between F50 (clonal expansion) and ExV (chaos), using BLOSUM62-based TCRdist between CDR3 peptides within each V-J. Welch's t-statistics and random forest reduced 500 to 650 V-J features to roughly 13, which were used in a naive Bayes classifier (R e1071). TCRdb passed the public sequencing reads through fastp at Q25 and MiXCR, retaining productive beta sequences. Entries that share a CDR3 protein sequence are merged under the most common genes and DNA. TCRdb, not the original authors, processed these V and J calls. For this sample the table gives about 400,000 distinct CDR3 sequences, of which 14% to 15% were detected only once. Clones ranked in the top ten supply 32% of the sample.

Stable Graves' hyperthyroidism was defined as no progression to ophthalmopathy during 18 months of follow-up. The hyperthyroidism patients were between 18 and 65 years old and newly diagnosed, with a disease duration of less than 2 months. Any patient with an uncontrolled infection, another autoimmune disease, pregnancy or lactation was excluded. Diagnoses relied on clinical symptoms, serum thyroxine and TRAb, thyroid ultrasound and orbital computed tomography. PBMCs were isolated from about 10 ml of fresh peripheral blood by Ficoll-Paque density gradient centrifugation. Trizol reagent was used to extract total RNA, and RNA quality was then checked on an Agilent 2100 Bioanalyzer.

The receptor comes from a woman younger than 45 with Graves' hyperthyroidism. The V and J genes are TRBV7-2 and TRBJ2-2; the central 15 bases match TRBD2. The sequencing sample was made of blood. CDR3 reads: CASSRTSGRASGELFF. The DNA is as follows: TGTGCCAGCAGCCGGACTAGCGGGAGGGCGAGCGGGGAGCTGTTTTTT.